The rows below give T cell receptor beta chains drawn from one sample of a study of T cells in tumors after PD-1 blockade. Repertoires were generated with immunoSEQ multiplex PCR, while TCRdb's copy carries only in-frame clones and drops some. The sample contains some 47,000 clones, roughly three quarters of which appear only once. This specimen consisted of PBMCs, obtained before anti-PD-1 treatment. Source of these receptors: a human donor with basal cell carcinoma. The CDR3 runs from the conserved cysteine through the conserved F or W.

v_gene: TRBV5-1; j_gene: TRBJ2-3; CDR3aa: CASSLGTGRTDTQYF
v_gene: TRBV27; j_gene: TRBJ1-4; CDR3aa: CASSLGDGVEKLFF
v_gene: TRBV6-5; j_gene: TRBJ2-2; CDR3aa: CASRNTGELFF
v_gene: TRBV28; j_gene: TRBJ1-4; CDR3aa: CASGLRGGKLFF
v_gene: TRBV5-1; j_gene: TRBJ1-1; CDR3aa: CASSLETGGFPNTEAFF
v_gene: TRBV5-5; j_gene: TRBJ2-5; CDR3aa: CASSGGTSSLQETQYF
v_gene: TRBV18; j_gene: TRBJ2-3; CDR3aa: CASSYSDTQYF
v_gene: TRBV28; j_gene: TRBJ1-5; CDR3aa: CASSPVGAGSNQPQHF
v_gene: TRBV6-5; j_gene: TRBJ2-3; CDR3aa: CASSYQTSGSWDTQYF
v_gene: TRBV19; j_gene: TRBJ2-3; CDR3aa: CASKSAGDHSTDTQYF
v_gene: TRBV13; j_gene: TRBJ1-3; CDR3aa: CASSDSRVGGNTIYF
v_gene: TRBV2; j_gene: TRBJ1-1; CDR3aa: CASSVGGNAEAFF
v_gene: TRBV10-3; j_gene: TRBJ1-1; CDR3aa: CAISESMWGRNTEAFF
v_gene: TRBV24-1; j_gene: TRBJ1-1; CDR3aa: CATSSRRDTEAFF
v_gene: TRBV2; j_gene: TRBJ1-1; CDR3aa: CASRGDSLNTEAFF
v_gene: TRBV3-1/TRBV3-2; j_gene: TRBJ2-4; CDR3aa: CASSQRGYKNIQYF
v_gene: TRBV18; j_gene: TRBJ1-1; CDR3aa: CASSPPFGQASTEAFF
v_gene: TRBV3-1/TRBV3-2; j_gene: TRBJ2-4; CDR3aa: CASSQGQGNIQYF
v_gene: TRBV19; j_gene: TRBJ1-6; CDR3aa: CASSMRNSPLHF
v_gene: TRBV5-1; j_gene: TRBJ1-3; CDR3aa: CASSFRTQGASGNTIYF
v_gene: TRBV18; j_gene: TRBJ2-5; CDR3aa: CASSSSSGGQETQYF
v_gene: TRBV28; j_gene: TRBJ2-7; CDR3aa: CASSPSDSNEQYF
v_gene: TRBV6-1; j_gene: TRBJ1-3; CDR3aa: CASSEKGGVRGGPPGNTIYF
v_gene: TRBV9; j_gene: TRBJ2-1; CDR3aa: CASSVGVPDYNEQFF
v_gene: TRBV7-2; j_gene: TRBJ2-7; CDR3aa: CASSLEWTGGSEQYF
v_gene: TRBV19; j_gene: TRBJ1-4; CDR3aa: CASRNRPSVNEKLFF
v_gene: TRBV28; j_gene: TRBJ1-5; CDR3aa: CASSSLGGNQPQHF
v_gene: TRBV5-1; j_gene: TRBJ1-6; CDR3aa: CASSLEGVSPLHF
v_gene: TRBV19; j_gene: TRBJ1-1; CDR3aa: CASSMENTEAFF
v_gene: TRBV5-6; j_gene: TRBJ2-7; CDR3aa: CASSWGSSSYEQYF
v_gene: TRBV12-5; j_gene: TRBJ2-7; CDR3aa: CASGLSTLEGGQYF
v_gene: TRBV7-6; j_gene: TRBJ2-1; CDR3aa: CASSSMAGAYNEQFF
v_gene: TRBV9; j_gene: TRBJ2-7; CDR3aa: CASSVGPSGTYEQYF
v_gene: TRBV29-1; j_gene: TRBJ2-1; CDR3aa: CSERSSGYNEQFF
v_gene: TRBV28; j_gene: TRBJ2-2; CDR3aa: CASRWIRANTGELFF
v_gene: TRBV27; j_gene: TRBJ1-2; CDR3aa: CASSLSIRGSYGYTF
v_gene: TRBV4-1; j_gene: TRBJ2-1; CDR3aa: CASSQDLGASGGTQFF
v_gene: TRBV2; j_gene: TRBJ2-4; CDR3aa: CASSAQGQSKYF
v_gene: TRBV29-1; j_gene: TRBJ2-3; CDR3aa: CSVSRGTDTQYF
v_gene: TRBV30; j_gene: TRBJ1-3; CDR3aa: CAWSGQGLGGNTIYF
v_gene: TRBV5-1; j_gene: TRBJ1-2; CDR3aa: CASSEANYGYTF
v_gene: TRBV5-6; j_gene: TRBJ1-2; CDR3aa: CASSLAGGYGYTF
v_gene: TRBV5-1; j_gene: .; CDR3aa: CASSSRGLLGDEQFF
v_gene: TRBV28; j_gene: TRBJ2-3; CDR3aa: CATNLGGADTQYF
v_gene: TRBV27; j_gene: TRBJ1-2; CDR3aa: CASSPRDRPANGYTF
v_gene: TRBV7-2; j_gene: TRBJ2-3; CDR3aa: CASCLGSTDTQYF
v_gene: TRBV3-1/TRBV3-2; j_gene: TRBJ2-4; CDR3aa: CASSQSLGASHIQYF
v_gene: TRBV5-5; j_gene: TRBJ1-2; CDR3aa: CASSPRGQLYGYTF
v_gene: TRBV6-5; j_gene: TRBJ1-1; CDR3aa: CASSYGGTQNTEAFF
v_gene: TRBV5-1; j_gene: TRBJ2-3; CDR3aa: CASSSQSTDTQYF
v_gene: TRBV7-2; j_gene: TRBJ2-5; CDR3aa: CASSRAQETQYF